This entry is about one T cell receptor beta chain. Trimming removed 2 bases from V and 4 bases from J; junction bases left unmatched: 8. There are 17 residues in the CDR3. The germline V gene has CDR1 SGHTA and CDR2 FQGNSA. The treatment: 19 received Ad26.COV2.S at low or high dose, single or two shots; about 5 received placebo; per-sample allocation not given. Sampling happened 63 days after the first vaccine or placebo injection. This entry belongs to a study of Ad26.COV2.S vaccination and SARS-CoV-2 variants. TCRdb keeps only in-frame clones here, not all; method: immunoSEQ multiplex PCR. Altogether 200,000 to 250,000 clones are present, roughly 90% being singletons, with the ten largest covering roughly 10%.

This clonotype originated in a person aged 18 to 65 who received the Ad26.COV2.S COVID-19 vaccine or a placebo. The sequences come from peripheral blood, collected in a trial of Ad26.COV2.S vaccine versus placebo. The genes are TRBV7-2 and TRBJ1-3, with 10 positions matching TRBD1. In DNA form, the CDR3 reads TGTGCCAGCAGCTTACTGACAGGGGGCACGCCCGGAAACACCATATATTTT. This codes for CASSLLTGGTPGNTIYF. The full variable domain, completed using reference TRBV7-2 and TRBJ1-3, is GAGVSQSPSNKVTEKGKDVELRCDPISGHTALYWYRQSLGQGLEFLIYFQGNSAPDKSGLPSDRFSAERTGGSVSTLTIQRTQQEDSAVYLCASSLLTGGTPGNTIYFGEGSWLTVV.